One and the same sample provided the 20 T cell receptor beta chains below, sequenced in a study of response to subunit inactivated influenza vaccine. One entry per CDR3 protein results from TCRdb running MiXCR on the RT-PCR reads. The data show roughly 650,000 distinct CDR3 sequences, 12% to 15% seen once. Specimen: PBMCs from blood, collected 14 to 15 days before vaccination. The receptors come from a man in his fifties or sixties who received an inactivated influenza vaccine.

DNA of the CDR3: TGCGCCAGCAGCTTAACTCCAGGCCTTCAAGAGACCCAGTACTTC. It encodes CASSLTPGLQETQYF. This chain uses TRBV5-1 with TRBJ2-5, with no clear D. V was trimmed by 2 bases and J by 2 bases, leaving 13 bases between them. This CDR3 region has 15 residues. Germline V CDR1 and CDR2: SGHRS, YFSETQ. Drawing the rest from reference TRBV5-1 and TRBJ2-5, the complete variable domain is KAGVTQTPRYLIKTRGQQVTLSCSPISGHRSVSWYQQTPGQGLQFLFEYFSETQRNKGNFPGRFSGRQFSNSRSEMNVSTLELGDSALYLCASSLTPGLQETQYFGPGTRLLVL.

This clonotype was counted at least ten times. This sequence joins TRBV7-9 and TRBJ2-7, with a possible D match to TRBD1 (6 bases). Germline V gene data show CDR1 as SEHNR and CDR2 as FQNEAQ (reference sequence). The CDR3 has 12 residues. Deletions cut 5 bases from V and 6 bases from J, with 11 bases between. CDR3 sequence reads: CASSIRGGEQYF. CDR3 nucleotides: TGTGCCAGCAGCATCCGAGGGGGCGAGCAGTACTTC.

In its sample, this clonotype was seen a few times. The chain employs TRBV11-2 and TRBJ2-1; the D gene is possibly TRBD1 (6 bases). CDR1 is SGHAT, CDR2 FQNNGV, per germline. CDR3 length: 16 amino acids. Trimming cost V 5 bases and J 4 bases, with 18 bases left between them. DNA of the CDR3: TGTGCCAGCAGCCGACACAGGGACCCCACTTACAATGAGCAGTTCTTC. It translates to CASSRHRDPTYNEQFF.

This clonotype came up a few times. The rearrangement uses TRBV7-9 and TRBJ2-3; no clear D. This CDR3 has 14 amino acids. Germline values: CDR1 SEHNR, CDR2 FQNEAQ (reference sequence). Between the trimmed V and J ends, which lost 3 bases and 6 bases, there was a span of 13 bases. CDR3 protein: CASSFGLPLDTQYF. The CDR3 DNA is TGTGCCAGCAGCTTTGGGCTCCCTCTGGATACGCAGTATTTT.

This chain connects TRBV10-3 to TRBJ2-3; D is unresolved. The CDR3 has 13 residues. V lost 8 bases to trimming and J lost 6 bases, with 15 bases between them. Germline CDR1 and CDR2: ENHRY and SYGVKD. CDR3 bases: TGTGCCATCGAAGACTCCATCCGGGATACGCAGTATTTT. Encoded protein: CAIEDSIRDTQYF.

This clonotype was seen at least ten times. The chain uses TRBV20-1 and TRBJ2-5, with 8 positions matching TRBD1. From germline, CDR1 is DFQATT and CDR2 SNEGSKA (reference sequence). V dropped 3 bases and J dropped 6; count of bases not matched to a gene: 15. This CDR3 has 16 amino acids. CDR3 sequence: CSASPSGQGFSKTQYF. CDR3 DNA sequence: TGCAGTGCTAGTCCCTCCGGACAGGGATTTTCGAAGACCCAGTACTTC.

This clonotype was recorded once. Relative to the germline gene, one junction end is altered; a read error may explain this. The chain links TRBV5-5 to TRBJ1-4; D call uncertain. Germline CDR1 and CDR2: SGHKS and YYEKEE (reference sequence). This CDR3 region has 13 residues. CDR3 in DNA: TGTGCCAGCAGCCCGGCATTTAATGAAAAACTGCTTTTT. It yields the protein CASSPAFNEKLLF.

This clonotype came up a few times. The V call is TRBV7-9, the J call TRBJ2-7; 10 bases map to TRBD1. Germline loops: CDR1 SEHNR, CDR2 FQNEAQ (reference sequence). The trim removed 5 bases at V and 2 bases at J, leaving 3 bases unmatched. The length of the CDR3 is 14 residues. The CDR3 reads CASSGQGVTYEQYF. As DNA, the CDR3 is TGTGCCAGCAGCGGACAGGGGGTAACCTACGAGCAGTACTTC.

The sample holds a few counts of this clonotype. V usage is TRBV2 and J usage is TRBJ1-1; D ambiguous. Germline V gives CDR1 SNHLY, CDR2 FYNNEI. V was trimmed by 4 bases and J by 0 bases, leaving 9 bases between them. The CDR3 runs to 14 residues. The DNA of the CDR3 is TGTGCCAGCAGTGGTACGGCAATGAACACTGAAGCTTTCTTT. Encoded protein: CASSGTAMNTEAFF.

V is TRBV10-2 and J is TRBJ2-7; 11 bases align to TRBD1. Trimming took 8 bases from V and 4 from J; bases not matched to a gene: 4. This CDR3 contains 13 residues. Per germline, CDR1 WSHSY and CDR2 SAAADI. The CDR3 sequence is CASGGTGGYEQYF. Here the CDR3 DNA reads TGCGCCAGCGGGGGGACAGGGGGTTACGAGCAGTACTTC.

There are many counts of this clonotype. The V call is TRBV4-3, the J call TRBJ2-1; D gene unclear. Germline V gene sequence: CDR1 LGHNA, CDR2 YSLEER. This CDR3 contains 12 residues. Trimming took off 0 bases at V and 7 bases at J, with 4 bases between the two ends. DNA of the CDR3: TGCGCCAGCAGCCAAGAGGGGAATGAGCAGTTCTTC. This gives the protein CASSQEGNEQFF.

This clonotype was found many times. The V call is TRBV7-2, the J call TRBJ1-5; possibly TRBD1 for D (6 bases). Germline lookup yields CDR1 SGHTA and CDR2 FQGNSA. Trimming stripped 4 bases from V and 6 bases from J, with 10 bases between. CDR3 length: 13 amino acids. The CDR3 here is CASSSQGGQPQHF. The CDR3 DNA reads TGTGCCAGCAGCTCACAGGGCGGTCAGCCCCAGCATTTT.

The CDR3 DNA reads as TGTGCCAGCAGCCAGAACCCCAGGGGCGACGAGCAGTACTTC. Protein: CASSQNPRGDEQYF. This chain links TRBV7-2 with TRBJ2-7; weak D call: TRBD1 (6 bases). V was cut by 5 bases and J by 5 bases, with 16 bases left in between. The CDR3 runs to 14 residues. Germline assignment: CDR1 SGHTA and CDR2 FQGNSA.

The rearrangement joins TRBV5-1 to TRBJ2-7; a possible D gene is TRBD2 (5 bases). CDR1 is SGHRS and CDR2 is YFSETQ in the germline V gene. The ends were cut back, 3 bases at V and 2 bases at J, with 15 bases in the middle. The CDR3 extends over 15 amino acids. The chain's CDR3 is CASSSPARGTYEQYF. CDR3 coding DNA: TGCGCCAGCAGCTCACCCGCGAGAGGGACCTACGAGCAGTACTTC. The whole variable domain, remainder taken from reference TRBV5-1 and TRBJ2-7, is KAGVTQTPRYLIKTRGQQVTLSCSPISGHRSVSWYQQTPGQGLQFLFEYFSETQRNKGNFPGRFSGRQFSNSRSEMNVSTLELGDSALYLCASSSPARGTYEQYFGPGTRLTVT.

This clonotype showed up just a few times. The rearrangement links TRBV7-9 to TRBJ1-5, with 7 bases fitting TRBD1. The CDR3 contains 12 residues. The germline V gene has CDR1 SEHNR and CDR2 FQNEAQ (reference sequence). V shed 2 bases and J 8 bases; nucleotides not matched to a gene: 0. The CDR3 protein is CASSLTGEPQHF. CDR3 in DNA: TGTGCCAGCAGCTTAACAGGGGAGCCCCAGCATTTT.

Only a few counts were recorded for this clonotype. The J gene is TRBJ1-1, the V gene TRBV4-1, with 7 bases fitting TRBD1. This CDR3 contains 16 residues. After removal of 0 bases from V and 4 bases from J, the junction contained 8 bases not matched to a gene. Germline V lookup: CDR1 MGHRA, CDR2 YSYEKL. The CDR3 region is CASSQDTGALGTEAFF. The CDR3 DNA sequence: TGCGCCAGCAGCCAAGATACAGGGGCCCTGGGCACTGAAGCTTTCTTT.

V gene TRBV6-2 or TRBV6-3 combines with J gene TRBJ1-5, with D unclear. Per the germline V gene, CDR1 is MNHEY and CDR2 is SVGEGT. The V and J ends lost 6 bases and 0 bases respectively, with 12 bases between them. This CDR3 has 15 amino acids. CDR3: CASSPHDPSNQPQHF. The CDR3, as DNA: TGTGCCAGCAGCCCACACGATCCTAGCAATCAGCCCCAGCATTTT.

This clonotype appeared a few times. The chain employs TRBV2 and TRBJ2-1; D perhaps matches TRBD1 (6 bases). V was trimmed by 7 bases and J by 9 bases, leaving 16 bases between them. This CDR3 contains 13 residues. CDR1 SNHLY and CDR2 FYNNEI come from the germline V gene. The chain's CDR3 is CASTGVPQGEQFF. The CDR3 DNA reads TGTGCCAGCACAGGGGTACCCCAGGGTGAGCAGTTCTTC.

The CDR3 is CSGGLTGGNEQFF. DNA for the CDR3: TGCAGTGGGGGCCTCACAGGGGGCAATGAGCAGTTCTTC. The rearrangement links TRBV20-1 to TRBJ2-1, with 8 bases matching TRBD1. The CDR3 spans 13 residues. Germline lookup yields CDR1 DFQATT and CDR2 SNEGSKA (reference sequence). V lost 7 bases, J lost 6 bases, and 8 bases stayed unmatched.

CDR3 in amino acids: CASSLRILGVYEQYF. The CDR3 DNA reads TGTGCCAGCAGCCTTAGGATATTGGGAGTCTACGAGCAGTACTTC. V usage is TRBV5-5 and J usage is TRBJ2-7, with D perhaps matching TRBD2 (5 bases). This CDR3 spans 15 amino acids. V lost 4 bases and J lost 3, with 17 bases in between. The V gene's germline CDR1 is SGHKS and CDR2 YYEKEE (reference sequence).